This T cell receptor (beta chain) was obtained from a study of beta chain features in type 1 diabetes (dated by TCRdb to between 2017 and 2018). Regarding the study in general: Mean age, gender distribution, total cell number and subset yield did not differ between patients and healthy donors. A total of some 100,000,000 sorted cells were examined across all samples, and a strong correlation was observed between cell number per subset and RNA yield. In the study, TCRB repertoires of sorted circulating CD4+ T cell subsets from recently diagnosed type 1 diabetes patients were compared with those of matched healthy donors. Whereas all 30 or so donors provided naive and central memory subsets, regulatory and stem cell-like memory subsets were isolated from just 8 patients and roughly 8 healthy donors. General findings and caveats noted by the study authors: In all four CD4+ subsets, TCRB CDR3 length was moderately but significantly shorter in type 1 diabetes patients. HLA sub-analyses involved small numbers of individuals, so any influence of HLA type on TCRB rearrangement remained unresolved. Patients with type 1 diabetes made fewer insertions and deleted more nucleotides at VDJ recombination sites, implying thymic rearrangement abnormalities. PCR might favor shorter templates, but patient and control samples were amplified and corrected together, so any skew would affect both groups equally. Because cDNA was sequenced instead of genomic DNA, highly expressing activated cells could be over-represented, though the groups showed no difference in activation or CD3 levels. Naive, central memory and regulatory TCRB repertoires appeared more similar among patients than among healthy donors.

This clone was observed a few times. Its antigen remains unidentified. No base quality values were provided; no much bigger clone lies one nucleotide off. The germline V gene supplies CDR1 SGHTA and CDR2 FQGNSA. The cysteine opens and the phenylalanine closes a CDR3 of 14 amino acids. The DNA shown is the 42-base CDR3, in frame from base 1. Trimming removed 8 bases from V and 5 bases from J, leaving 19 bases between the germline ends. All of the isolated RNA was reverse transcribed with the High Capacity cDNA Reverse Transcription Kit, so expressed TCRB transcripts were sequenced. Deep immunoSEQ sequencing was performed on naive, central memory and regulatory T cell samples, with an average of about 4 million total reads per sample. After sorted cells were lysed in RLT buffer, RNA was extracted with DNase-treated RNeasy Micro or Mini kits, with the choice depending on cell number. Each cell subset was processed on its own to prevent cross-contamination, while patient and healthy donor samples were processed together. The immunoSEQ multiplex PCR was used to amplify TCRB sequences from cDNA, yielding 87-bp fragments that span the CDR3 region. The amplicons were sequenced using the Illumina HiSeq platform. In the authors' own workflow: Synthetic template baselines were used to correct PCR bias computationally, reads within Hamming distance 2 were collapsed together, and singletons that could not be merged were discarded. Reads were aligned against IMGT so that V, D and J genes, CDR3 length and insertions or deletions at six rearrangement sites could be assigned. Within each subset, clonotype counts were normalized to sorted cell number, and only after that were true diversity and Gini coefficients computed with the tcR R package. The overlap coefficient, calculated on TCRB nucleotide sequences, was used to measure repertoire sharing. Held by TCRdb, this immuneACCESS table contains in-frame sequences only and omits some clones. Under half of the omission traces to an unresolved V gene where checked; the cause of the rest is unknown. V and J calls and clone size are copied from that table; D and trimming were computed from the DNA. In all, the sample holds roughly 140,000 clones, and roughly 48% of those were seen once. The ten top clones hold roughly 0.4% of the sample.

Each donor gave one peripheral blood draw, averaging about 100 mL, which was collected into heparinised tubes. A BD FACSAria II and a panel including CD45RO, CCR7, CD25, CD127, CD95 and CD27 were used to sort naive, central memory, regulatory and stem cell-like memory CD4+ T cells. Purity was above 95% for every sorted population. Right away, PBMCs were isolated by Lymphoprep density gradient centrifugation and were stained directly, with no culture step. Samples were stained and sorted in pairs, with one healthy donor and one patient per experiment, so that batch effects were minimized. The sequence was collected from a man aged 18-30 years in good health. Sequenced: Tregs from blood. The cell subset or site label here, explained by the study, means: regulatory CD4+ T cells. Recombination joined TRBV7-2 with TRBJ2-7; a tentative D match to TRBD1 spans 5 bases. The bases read TGTGCCAGCGTCTCAGGGTACGGTTTCGACGAGCAGTACTTC. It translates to CASVSGYGFDEQYF.